The present TCR beta chain was sequenced within a study of spatial heterogeneity in lung cancer. The time point denotes: blood at routine non-recurrence follow-up after resection. Extraction of whole RNA from tumor, nontumor lung or frozen PBMC preceded unsorted sequencing. V shed 8 bases and J shed 4 bases, with 20 bases lying between them. Germline lookup yields CDR1 SGHTA and CDR2 FQGNSA. This CDR3 spans 15 amino acids. From the 5' RACE reads, TCRdb called clonotypes with MiXCR, one entry per CDR3 protein. The sample has fewer than 55,000 distinct CDR3 sequences, 7.4% seen once. This clonotype appeared many times.

The source is a female donor with early-stage non-small cell lung cancer. The chain combines TRBV7-2 with TRBJ1-2, with a tentative D call TRBD1 (5 bases). The sequencing here drew on PBMCs, taken at follow-up. The CDR3 is CASQGEKVRSYGYTF. The CDR3 DNA follows: TGTGCCAGCCAAGGGGAAAAGGTGCGGAGCTATGGCTACACCTTC.